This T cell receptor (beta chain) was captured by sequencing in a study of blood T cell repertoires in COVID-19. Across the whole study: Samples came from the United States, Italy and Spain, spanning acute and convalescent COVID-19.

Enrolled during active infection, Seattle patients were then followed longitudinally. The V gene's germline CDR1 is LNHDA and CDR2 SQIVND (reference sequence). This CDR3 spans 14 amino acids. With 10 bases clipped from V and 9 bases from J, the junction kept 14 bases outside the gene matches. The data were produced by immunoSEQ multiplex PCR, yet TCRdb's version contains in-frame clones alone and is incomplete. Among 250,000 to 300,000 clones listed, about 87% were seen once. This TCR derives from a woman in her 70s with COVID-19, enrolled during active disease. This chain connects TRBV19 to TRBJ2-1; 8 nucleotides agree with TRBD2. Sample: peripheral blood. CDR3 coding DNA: TGTGCCACCAGTAGTACTTTGGCGGGAGGTGAGCAGTTCTTC. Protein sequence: CATSSTLAGGEQFF.